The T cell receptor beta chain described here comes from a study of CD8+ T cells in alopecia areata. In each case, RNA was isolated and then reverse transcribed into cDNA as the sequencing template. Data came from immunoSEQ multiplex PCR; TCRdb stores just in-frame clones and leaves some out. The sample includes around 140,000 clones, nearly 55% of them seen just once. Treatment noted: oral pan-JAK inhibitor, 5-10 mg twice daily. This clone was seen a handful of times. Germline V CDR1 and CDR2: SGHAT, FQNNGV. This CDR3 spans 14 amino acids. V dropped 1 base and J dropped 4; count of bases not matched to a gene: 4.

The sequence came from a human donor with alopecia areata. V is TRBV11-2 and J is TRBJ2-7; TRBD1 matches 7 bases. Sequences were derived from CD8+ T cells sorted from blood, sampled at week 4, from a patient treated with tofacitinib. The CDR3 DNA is TGTGCCAGCAGCTTAGGGGACAGAGGATACGAGCAGTACTTC. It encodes CASSLGDRGYEQYF.